This is a list of T cell receptor beta chains from one sample in a study of blood T cells in healthy people across ages. Each CDR3 protein gets one entry after TCRdb re-called the 5' RACE reads with MiXCR. The data contain about 830,000 distinct CDR3 sequences, about 59% of them singletons. What was sequenced was blood. These receptors were obtained from a man aged 25 to 40 in good health. The CDR3 runs from the conserved cysteine through the conserved F or W. The D gene is left open where the match is weak. Expanded clones get a size class; other rows say once, few or many, or leave the size out.

v_gene: TRBV12-3/TRBV12-4
d_gene: TRBD2
abundance: -
j_gene: TRBJ2-1
CDR3nt: TGTGCCAGCAGCACCCGACTAGCGGGGGCCTACAATGAGCAGTTCTTC
CDR3aa: CASSTRLAGAYNEQFF

v_gene: TRBV6-5
d_gene: TRBD1
abundance: few
j_gene: TRBJ2-7
CDR3nt: TGTGCCAGCAGCTTTGACAGGGGCTACGAGCAGTACTTC
CDR3aa: CASSFDRGYEQYF

v_gene: TRBV6-5
d_gene: -
abundance: -
j_gene: TRBJ2-5
CDR3nt: TGTGCCAGCATTACCAATCTAGGGGCGGGGGCCAATCAAGAGACCCAGTACTTC
CDR3aa: CASITNLGAGANQETQYF

v_gene: TRBV7-9
d_gene: -
abundance: -
j_gene: TRBJ2-7
CDR3nt: TGTGCCAGCAGCACGGAGGCCGCCTACGAGCAGTACTTC
CDR3aa: CASSTEAAYEQYF

v_gene: TRBV6-2/TRBV6-3
d_gene: TRBD1
abundance: -
j_gene: TRBJ2-6
CDR3nt: TGTGCCACAAACGCCGGGACAGGCTACTCTGGGGCCAACGTCCTGACTTTC
CDR3aa: CATNAGTGYSGANVLTF

v_gene: TRBV6-6
d_gene: -
abundance: -
j_gene: TRBJ2-3
CDR3nt: TGTGCCGGCAGTTACTCGTCTAGCCGGGGTACGCAGTATTTT
CDR3aa: CAGSYSSSRGTQYF

v_gene: TRBV24-1
d_gene: -
abundance: -
j_gene: TRBJ2-5
CDR3nt: TGTGCCACCAGTGATTTCGAGGAGACCCAGTACTTC
CDR3aa: CATSDFEETQYF

v_gene: TRBV7-9
d_gene: TRBD2
abundance: few
j_gene: TRBJ2-5
CDR3nt: TGTGCCAGCAGCTTATGGGCTAGCGGATTGCAAGAGACCCAGTACTTC
CDR3aa: CASSLWASGLQETQYF

v_gene: TRBV11-1
d_gene: TRBD1
abundance: -
j_gene: TRBJ1-4
CDR3nt: TGTGCCAGCAGCCTAACAGACAGGGGCGAAAAACTGTTTTTT
CDR3aa: CASSLTDRGEKLFF

v_gene: TRBV6-5
d_gene: -
abundance: -
j_gene: TRBJ2-1
CDR3nt: TGTGCCAGCAGCACGGGTTTGTCGCATGAGCAGTTCTTC
CDR3aa: CASSTGLSHEQFF

v_gene: TRBV20-1
d_gene: TRBD2
abundance: -
j_gene: TRBJ2-3
CDR3nt: TGCAGTGCTAGAGCCCCTGCCCGGCGGGGGACCCGGGGCTCTGGCACAGATACGCAGTATTTT
CDR3aa: CSARAPARRGTRGSGTDTQYF